Below are 11 T cell receptor beta chains sequenced from a single sample in a study of a mutant IDH1 vaccine in newly diagnosed glioma. The table came from immunoSEQ multiplex PCR; TCRdb's copy has only in-frame clones and leaves some out. The table lists 60,000 to 65,000 clones, over 80% of them singletons, with about 4% in the top ten. The time point is: week 47, end of study. A 20-mer mutant IDH1 peptide at 300 ug was injected subcutaneously with topical imiquimod. The antigens these receptors bind are not known. The material sequenced was PBMCs, taken from a glioma patient whose treatment included an IDH1 peptide vaccine. The receptors were sampled from a man aged 25 to 40 with glioma.

The chain joins TRBV11-2 to TRBJ2-7, with D perhaps matching TRBD2 (5 bases). Germline CDR1 SGHAT, CDR2 FQNNGV. V dropped 5 bases and J dropped 4 bases, with 18 bases sitting between them. The CDR3 is made up of 15 amino acids. The CDR3 bases are TGTGCCAGCAGCCTTCCGGGCACCGGGATTTACGAGCAGTACTTC. Protein product: CASSLPGTGIYEQYF.

This chain connects TRBV6-1 to TRBJ1-2, with 9 bases aligning to TRBD1. Germline V CDR1 and CDR2: MNHNS, SASEGT. V shed 0 bases and J 1 base; nucleotides not matched to a gene: 3. There are 16 residues in the CDR3. CDR3 sequence reads: CASSEAGTGSNYGYTF. CDR3 nucleotide sequence: TGTGCCAGCAGTGAAGCCGGGACAGGGAGTAACTATGGCTACACCTTC.

V is TRBV10-2 and J is TRBJ2-7; D possibly uses TRBD1 or TRBD2 (6 bases each). The CDR3 is made up of 15 amino acids. V was shortened by 4 bases and J by 2 bases, with 15 bases between the two germline ends. Germline values: CDR1 WSHSY, CDR2 SAAADI. DNA for the CDR3: TGCGCCAGCAGTGGATCTAGGAGGGGGACCTACGAGCAGTACTTC. Translating it yields CASSGSRRGTYEQYF.

The chain has TRBV6-5 and TRBJ2-1, with 11 bases identical to TRBD2. Germline values: CDR1 MNHEY, CDR2 SVGAGI. J lost 6 bases, V lost 5 bases, and 6 bases had no gene match. The CDR3 is made up of 15 amino acids. CDR3 amino acids: CASSHTSGGSNEQFF. Written as DNA, the CDR3 is TGTGCCAGCAGTCATACTAGCGGGGGTTCCAATGAGCAGTTCTTC.

This sequence joins TRBV9 and TRBJ1-4; a weak D match, TRBD1 (5 bases). Trimming left V 6 bases short and J 4 bases short, with 13 bases between. The CDR3 consists of 14 residues. CDR1 is SGDLS and CDR2 is YYNGEE in the germline V gene. This chain's CDR3 is CASNRGDYNEKLFF. The CDR3 DNA reads TGTGCCAGCAATCGGGGCGATTATAATGAAAAACTGTTTTTT.

The DNA of the CDR3 is TGCAGCGTGGCCAGGGGGCTTACCAATGAGCAGTTCTTC. It codes for CSVARGLTNEQFF. The chain is built from TRBV29-1 and TRBJ2-1; 8 nucleotides agree with TRBD1. J lost 6 bases, V lost 6 bases, and 7 bases had no gene match. Germline-derived CDR1 and CDR2 are SQVTM and ANQGSEA. The CDR3 extends over 13 amino acids.

The V and J genes are TRBV6-1 and TRBJ1-3, with D perhaps matching TRBD1 (5 bases). The CDR3 runs 14 residues. Germline lookup yields CDR1 MNHNS and CDR2 SASEGT. Trimming pared 6 bases from V and 0 bases from J, leaving 9 bases between. DNA for the CDR3: TGTGCCAGCAGGAAGGACAACTCTGGAAACACCATATATTTT. Its translation is CASRKDNSGNTIYF.

In its sample, this clone was seen a few times. The chain recombines TRBV6-4 with TRBJ1-2; 7 bases are shared with TRBD1. The CDR3 length is 14 residues. Losses at the gene ends were 3 bases for V and 4 bases for J; bases not matched to a gene: 5. CDR1 and CDR2 (germline): MRHNA, SNTAGT. CDR3 in amino acids: CASSDRGLGYGYTF. The CDR3 DNA reads as TGTGCCAGCAGTGATAGGGGGCTCGGCTATGGCTACACCTTC.

The chain couples TRBV18 to TRBJ1-5, with D possibly TRBD1 on 5 matching bases. The CDR3 spans 14 residues. The V end was cut by 5 bases, the J end by 5 bases, with 13 bases between. Germline-derived CDR1 and CDR2 are KGHSH and LQKENI. CDR3 sequence: CASSSNGADQPQHF. The CDR3 DNA reads as TGTGCCAGCTCATCCAATGGGGCTGATCAGCCCCAGCATTTT.

This chain links TRBV18 with TRBJ1-4; 7 nucleotides agree with TRBD1. The CDR3 has 17 residues. Germline CDR1 reads KGHSH; CDR2 reads LQKENI. With V trimmed by 5 bases and J by 0 bases, 9 bases remained unmatched. In DNA form, the CDR3 reads TGTGCCAGCTCATCGAGCCCGGGACAGACAACTAATGAAAAACTGTTTTTT. It codes for CASSSSPGQTTNEKLFF.

J is TRBJ1-2 and V is TRBV4-1, with 9 bases matching TRBD1. The germline CDR1 and CDR2 sequences are MGHRA and YSYEKL. The CDR3 length is 16 residues. J lost 4 bases, V lost 6 bases, and 12 bases had no gene match. The CDR3 DNA sequence: TGCGCCAGCAGGCGTCCCGGGACAGGGCCAATCTATGGCTACACCTTC. Amino acids: CASRRPGTGPIYGYTF.